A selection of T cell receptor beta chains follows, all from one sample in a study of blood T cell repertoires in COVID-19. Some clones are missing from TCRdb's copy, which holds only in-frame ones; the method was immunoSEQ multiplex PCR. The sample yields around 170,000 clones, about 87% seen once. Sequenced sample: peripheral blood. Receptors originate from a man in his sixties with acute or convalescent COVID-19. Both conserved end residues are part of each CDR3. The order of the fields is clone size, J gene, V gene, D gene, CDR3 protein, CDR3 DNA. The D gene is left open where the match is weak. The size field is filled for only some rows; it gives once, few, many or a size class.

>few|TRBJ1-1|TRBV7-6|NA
CASSSTQGSNTEAFF
TGTGCCAGCAGCTCGACCCAGGGTTCGAACACTGAAGCTTTCTTT
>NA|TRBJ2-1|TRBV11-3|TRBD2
CASRRRRGREEIDNEQFF
TGTGCCAGCAGACGCAGGCGCGGGAGGGAGGAAATCGACAATGAGCAGTTCTTC
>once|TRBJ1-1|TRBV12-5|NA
CARRGSRNTEAFF
TGTGCTAGGAGGGGGTCCAGGAACACTGAAGCTTTCTTT
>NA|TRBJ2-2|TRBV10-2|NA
CASSERRGTGELFF
TGCGCCAGCAGTGAGAGGAGGGGCACCGGGGAGCTGTTTTTT
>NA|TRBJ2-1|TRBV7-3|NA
CASSLRGGSYNEQFF
TGTGCCAGCAGCCTGAGGGGGGGCTCCTACAATGAGCAGTTCTTC
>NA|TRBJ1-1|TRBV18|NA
CASSPQRGFTEAFF
TGTGCCAGCTCACCACAAAGGGGATTCACTGAAGCTTTCTTT
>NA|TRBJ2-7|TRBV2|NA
CASSSQGSEQYF
TGTGCCAGCAGTTCACAGGGAAGCGAGCAGTACTTC
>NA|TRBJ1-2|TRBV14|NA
CASSLDYGYTF
TGTGCCAGCAGCCTCGACTATGGCTACACCTTC
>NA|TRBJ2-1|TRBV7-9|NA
CASSFPGSQSEQFF
TGTGCCAGCAGCTTCCCCGGGTCCCAGAGTGAGCAGTTCTTC
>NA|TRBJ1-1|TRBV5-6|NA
CASLGWGGTEAFF
TGTGCCAGCTTGGGTTGGGGAGGAACTGAAGCTTTCTTT
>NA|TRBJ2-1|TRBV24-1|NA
CATARASREEQFF
TGTGCCACCGCGAGGGCATCCCGCGAGGAGCAGTTCTTC
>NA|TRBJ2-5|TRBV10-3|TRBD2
CAISETGLAGTQYF
TGTGCCATCAGTGAGACGGGACTAGCGGGGACCCAGTACTTC
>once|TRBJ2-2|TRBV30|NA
CAWSGGANTGELFF
TGTGCCTGGTCTGGCGGGGCGAACACCGGGGAGCTGTTTTTT
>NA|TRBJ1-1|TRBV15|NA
CATSRDRARLMNTEAFF
TGTGCCACCAGCAGAGACAGGGCGCGTTTAATGAACACTGAAGCTTTCTTT
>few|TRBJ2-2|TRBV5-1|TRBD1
CASSSAPGQVNTGELFF
TGCGCCAGCAGCTCTGCCCCGGGACAGGTTAACACCGGGGAGCTGTTTTTT
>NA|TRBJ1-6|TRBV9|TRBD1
CASSVTGEDSPLHF
TGTGCCAGCAGCGTAACAGGGGAGGATTCACCCCTCCACTTT
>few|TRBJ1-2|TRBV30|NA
CAWSVGRDYGYTF
TGTGCCTGGAGTGTAGGCAGGGACTATGGCTACACCTTC
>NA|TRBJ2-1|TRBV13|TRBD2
CASSLGTMKNEQFF
TGTGCCAGCAGCCTCGGGACTATGAAAAATGAGCAGTTCTTC
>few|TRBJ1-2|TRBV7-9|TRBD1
CASSFLTGGALYTF
TGTGCCAGCAGCTTTCTAACAGGGGGCGCACTCTACACCTTC
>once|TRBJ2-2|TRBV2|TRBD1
CATSGTRGTTGELFF
TGTGCCACCTCCGGGACCAGGGGGACCACCGGGGAGCTGTTTTTT